This T cell receptor beta chain was identified during a study of blood T cell repertoires in COVID-19. Across the whole study: T cells, B-cell-depleted T cells, or PBMCs provided the cDNA or gDNA that served as material.

Germline loops: CDR1 MNHEY, CDR2 SVGEGT. With 6 bases removed from V and 9 bases from J, the gap between germline ends came to 6 bases. The CDR3 loop spans 11 amino acids. As processed by the authors: Cell counts per sample came from amplifying reference gene primers. Profiling relied on immunoSEQ multiplex PCR, and the TCRdb table lists in-frame clones only, not all of them. V and J calls and clone size are given by that table; D and trimming were obtained from the DNA. The sample consists of around 180,000 clones, roughly 82% of them appearing once. This chain uses TRBV6-2 or TRBV6-3 with TRBJ1-6; D remains unclear. The TCR originated in a woman aged 25 to 45 with acute or convalescent COVID-19. Sample: peripheral blood. The CDR3 is CASSNSSPLHF. CDR3 DNA: TGTGCCAGCAGCAACAGTTCACCCCTCCACTTT.